Listed below are T cell receptor beta chains from one sample, sequenced in a study of radiation and T cells in renal cell carcinoma. The assay was immunoSEQ multiplex PCR, and TCRdb's table has in-frame clones only and misses some. The sample has about 150,000 clones, about 91% seen once. The sequences come from blood, collected from a patient whose treatment included radiotherapy and nephrectomy. These receptors came from a woman between 45 and 65 years old with renal cell carcinoma. CDR3s include the opening cysteine and the closing phenylalanine or tryptophan. Fields, in order: clone size, V gene, CDR3 length, J gene, D gene, CDR3 protein, CDR3 DNA. The D gene is left open where the match is weak. Not every row has a clone size; where given, it reads once, few, many or a size class.

clone_size: .; v_call: TRBV5-6; cdr3_length: 13; j_call: TRBJ2-7; d_call: .; cdr3_aa: CASSLVGSYEQYF; cdr3_nt: TGTGCCAGCAGCTTGGTGGGCTCCTACGAGCAGTACTTC
clone_size: .; v_call: TRBV14; cdr3_length: 14; j_call: TRBJ1-2; d_call: .; cdr3_aa: CASSHNRLPYGYTF; cdr3_nt: TGTGCCAGCAGCCATAACAGACTCCCTTATGGCTACACCTTC
clone_size: .; v_call: TRBV18; cdr3_length: 15; j_call: TRBJ1-1; d_call: TRBD1; cdr3_aa: CASSINTGTEREAFF; cdr3_nt: TGTGCCAGCTCTATTAACACCGGGACAGAGCGTGAAGCTTTCTTT
clone_size: .; v_call: TRBV30; cdr3_length: 13; j_call: TRBJ1-1; d_call: .; cdr3_aa: CAWTPSGAAEAFF; cdr3_nt: TGTGCCTGGACCCCATCGGGGGCTGCTGAAGCTTTCTTT
clone_size: once; v_call: TRBV11-2; cdr3_length: 14; j_call: TRBJ1-1; d_call: .; cdr3_aa: CASSLLTADTEAFF; cdr3_nt: TGTGCCAGCAGCTTGTTGACAGCAGACACTGAAGCTTTCTTT
clone_size: .; v_call: TRBV7-6; cdr3_length: 14; j_call: TRBJ2-2; d_call: TRBD1; cdr3_aa: CASSQGADTGELFF; cdr3_nt: TGTGCCAGCAGCCAGGGGGCGGACACCGGGGAGCTGTTTTTT
clone_size: .; v_call: TRBV11-3; cdr3_length: 15; j_call: TRBJ2-7; d_call: TRBD1; cdr3_aa: CASSQRGQEPYEQYF; cdr3_nt: TGTGCCAGCAGCCAACGCGGACAGGAGCCCTACGAGCAGTACTTC
clone_size: .; v_call: TRBV7-9; cdr3_length: 15; j_call: TRBJ2-1; d_call: TRBD2; cdr3_aa: CASSLSGGPNNEQFF; cdr3_nt: TGTGCCAGCAGCTTAAGCGGGGGTCCCAACAATGAGCAGTTCTTC
clone_size: .; v_call: TRBV6-6; cdr3_length: 15; j_call: TRBJ2-7; d_call: TRBD1; cdr3_aa: CASRIPGQGNYEQYF; cdr3_nt: TGTGCCAGCAGAATACCGGGACAGGGCAATTACGAGCAGTACTTC
clone_size: .; v_call: TRBV6-5; cdr3_length: 15; j_call: TRBJ2-3; d_call: TRBD2; cdr3_aa: CASSYSKNSGLGPYF; cdr3_nt: TGTGCCAGCAGTTACTCCAAAAATTCGGGACTAGGACCGTATTTT
clone_size: .; v_call: TRBV5-6; cdr3_length: 12; j_call: TRBJ1-5; d_call: .; cdr3_aa: CASSRGRQPQHF; cdr3_nt: TGTGCCAGCAGCCGCGGAAGACAGCCCCAGCATTTT
clone_size: few; v_call: TRBV25-1; cdr3_length: 15; j_call: TRBJ1-1; d_call: TRBD1; cdr3_aa: CASSDLQGVFTEAFF; cdr3_nt: TGTGCCAGCAGTGATCTCCAGGGGGTATTCACTGAAGCTTTCTTT
clone_size: .; v_call: TRBV5-1; cdr3_length: 16; j_call: TRBJ2-1; d_call: TRBD2; cdr3_aa: CASSFNPGGSYNEQFF; cdr3_nt: TGCGCCAGCAGCTTTAACCCGGGGGGATCCTACAATGAGCAGTTCTTC
clone_size: .; v_call: TRBV7-6; cdr3_length: 13; j_call: TRBJ2-1; d_call: .; cdr3_aa: CASSSTSYNEQFF; cdr3_nt: TGTGCCAGCAGCTCAACTTCTTACAATGAGCAGTTCTTC
clone_size: .; v_call: TRBV7-2; cdr3_length: 17; j_call: TRBJ2-3; d_call: TRBD2; cdr3_aa: CASSSRLAGGVTDTQYF; cdr3_nt: TGTGCCAGCAGCTCCCGACTAGCGGGGGGCGTCACAGATACGCAGTATTTT
clone_size: .; v_call: TRBV4-2; cdr3_length: 16; j_call: TRBJ1-5; d_call: .; cdr3_aa: CASSQDLRGGNQPQHF; cdr3_nt: TGTGCCAGCAGCCAAGACCTTCGGGGGGGGAATCAGCCCCAGCATTTT
clone_size: .; v_call: TRBV7-6; cdr3_length: 15; j_call: TRBJ2-5; d_call: .; cdr3_aa: CASSLEWGIQETQYF; cdr3_nt: TGTGCCAGCAGCTTAGAATGGGGGATCCAAGAGACCCAGTACTTC
clone_size: .; v_call: TRBV18; cdr3_length: 16; j_call: TRBJ1-2; d_call: .; cdr3_aa: CASSPPNRRDNHGYTF; cdr3_nt: TGTGCCAGCTCACCACCGAATCGTCGGGACAATCACGGCTACACCTTC
clone_size: .; v_call: TRBV4-3; cdr3_length: 16; j_call: TRBJ1-6; d_call: .; cdr3_aa: CASSPRSLAYNSPLHF; cdr3_nt: TGCGCCAGCAGCCCCAGGTCCCTTGCCTATAATTCACCCCTCCACTTT
clone_size: few; v_call: TRBV7-2; cdr3_length: 14; j_call: TRBJ1-4; d_call: .; cdr3_aa: CASSFSGELEKLFF; cdr3_nt: TGTGCCAGCAGCTTTTCCGGGGAACTTGAAAAACTGTTTTTT
clone_size: .; v_call: TRBV7-2; cdr3_length: 14; j_call: TRBJ1-1; d_call: .; cdr3_aa: CASSFGLMNTEAFF; cdr3_nt: TGTGCCAGCAGCTTCGGGCTTATGAACACTGAAGCTTTCTTT
clone_size: .; v_call: TRBV6-5; cdr3_length: 14; j_call: TRBJ2-2; d_call: .; cdr3_aa: CASSARRNTGELFF; cdr3_nt: TGTGCCAGCAGCGCGAGGCGGAACACCGGGGAGCTGTTTTTT
clone_size: .; v_call: TRBV7-6; cdr3_length: 14; j_call: TRBJ1-1; d_call: TRBD1; cdr3_aa: CASSPGQWNTEAFF; cdr3_nt: TGTGCCAGCAGTCCGGGACAGTGGAACACTGAAGCTTTCTTT
clone_size: .; v_call: TRBV6-5; cdr3_length: 13; j_call: TRBJ1-3; d_call: .; cdr3_aa: CASTHRQGNTIYF; cdr3_nt: TGTGCCAGCACTCACAGACAGGGAAACACCATATATTTT
clone_size: .; v_call: TRBV2; cdr3_length: 13; j_call: TRBJ1-2; d_call: .; cdr3_aa: CASSDGRQGGYTF; cdr3_nt: TGTGCCAGCAGTGACGGCAGGCAGGGCGGCTACACCTTC
clone_size: .; v_call: TRBV6-6; cdr3_length: 11; j_call: TRBJ1-2; d_call: .; cdr3_aa: CASSYQSVYTF; cdr3_nt: TGTGCCAGCAGTTATCAGTCAGTCTACACCTTC
clone_size: .; v_call: TRBV30; cdr3_length: 11; j_call: TRBJ2-7; d_call: TRBD1; cdr3_aa: CAWSTGTGKYF; cdr3_nt: TGTGCCTGGAGTACAGGGACAGGGAAGTACTTC
clone_size: .; v_call: TRBV19; cdr3_length: 14; j_call: TRBJ1-1; d_call: TRBD1; cdr3_aa: CASSKDRADTEAFF; cdr3_nt: TGTGCCAGTAGTAAAGACAGGGCAGACACTGAAGCTTTCTTT
clone_size: .; v_call: TRBV6-5; cdr3_length: 11; j_call: TRBJ2-3; d_call: .; cdr3_aa: CASSYRRTQYF; cdr3_nt: TGTGCCAGCAGTTACCGGCGGACGCAGTATTTT